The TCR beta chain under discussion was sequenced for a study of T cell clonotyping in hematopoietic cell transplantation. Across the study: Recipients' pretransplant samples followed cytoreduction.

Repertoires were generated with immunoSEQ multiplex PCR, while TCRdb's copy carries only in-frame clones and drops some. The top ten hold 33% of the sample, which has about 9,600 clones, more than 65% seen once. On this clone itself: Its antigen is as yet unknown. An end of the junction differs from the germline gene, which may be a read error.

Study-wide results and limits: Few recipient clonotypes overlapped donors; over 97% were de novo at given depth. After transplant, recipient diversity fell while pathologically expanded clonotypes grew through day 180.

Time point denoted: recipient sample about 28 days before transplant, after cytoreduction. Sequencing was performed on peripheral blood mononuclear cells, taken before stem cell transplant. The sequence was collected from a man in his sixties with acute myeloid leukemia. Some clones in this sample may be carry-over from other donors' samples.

The chain's CDR3 is CSFEAGDGPSDGYTF. The CDR3, as DNA: TGCAGCTTTGAAGCCGGGGACGGACCCTCCGATGGCTACACCTTC. The chain joins TRBV29-1 to TRBJ1-2, with D perhaps TRBD1 (5 bases). The CDR3 has 15 amino acids. Looked up from germline, CDR1 is SQVTM and CDR2 is ANQGSEA.